The 16 T cell receptor beta chains listed next were all sequenced from one sample in a study of memory CD4+ T cells and cytomegalovirus serostatus. Single viable CD3+CD4+CD8-CD45RO+ cells were sorted as the memory CD4+ T cells. Sequencing was performed with immunoSEQ multiplex PCR; in TCRdb, only in-frame clones are kept and a portion is missing. This sample has approximately 44,000 clones, with more than 65% found just once. The material sequenced was memory CD4+ T cells from blood. These receptors were obtained from an adult in good health and CMV-seronegative.

The chain is built from TRBV19 and TRBJ1-2, with 8 bases that match TRBD1. Germline CDR1 LNHDA, CDR2 SQIVND (reference sequence). The CDR3 totals 13 residues. The junction had 6 bases not matched to a gene; V was cut back by 5 bases and J by 7 bases. DNA of the CDR3: TGTGCCAGTAGTCCAGGGGGCCCGTTTGGCTACACCTTC. It specifies CASSPGGPFGYTF. Together with reference TRBV19 and TRBJ1-2, the CDR3 gives the full variable domain: DGGITQSPKYLFRKEGQNVTLSCEQNLNHDAMYWYRQDPGQGLRLIYYSQIVNDFQKGDIAEGYSVSREKKESFPLTVTSAQKNPTAFYLCASSPGGPFGYTFGSGTRLTVV.

The CDR3 loop is CASSLVVSQGRNNEQFF. The CDR3 DNA is TGTGCCAGCAGCTTAGTGGTGTCACAGGGCAGGAACAATGAGCAGTTCTTC. J is TRBJ2-1 and V is TRBV7-9; the D gene is possibly TRBD1 (6 bases). There are 17 residues in the CDR3. Trimming removed 1 base from V and 5 bases from J, with 18 bases in between. CDR1 SEHNR and CDR2 FQNEAQ come from the germline V gene (reference sequence).

This sequence joins TRBV11-3 and TRBJ2-3; D remains ambiguous. CDR1 and CDR2 (germline): SGHNT, YENEEA. V dropped 4 bases and J dropped 6 bases, with 8 bases sitting between them. The CDR3 has 12 residues. The CDR3 DNA reads TGTGCCAGCAGCTCCAACACGGATACGCAGTATTTT. Its translation is CASSSNTDTQYF.

Only a few counts were recorded for this clone. The chain employs TRBV18 and TRBJ1-1; the D gene is possibly TRBD1 (6 bases). CDR3 size: 15 residues. V lost 3 bases and J lost 0, with 11 bases in between. Germline lookup yields CDR1 KGHSH and CDR2 LQKENI. DNA of the CDR3: TGTGCCAGCTCACCCTTGACAGGAGTGAACACTGAAGCTTTCTTT. Encoded protein: CASSPLTGVNTEAFF.

This clone was seen a few times. The CDR3 is CACWGRGNTIYF. For the CDR3, the DNA is TGTGCCTGCTGGGGGAGAGGAAACACCATATATTTT. The rearrangement joins TRBV10-3 to TRBJ1-3, with D possibly being TRBD1 (5 bases). V lost 11 bases, J lost 4 bases, and 12 bases lay in between. The CDR3 runs 12 residues. Germline CDR1 is ENHRY and CDR2 is SYGVKD.

The J gene is TRBJ2-5, the V gene TRBV7-7; D is uncertain. Germline assignment: CDR1 SSHAT and CDR2 FNYEAQ (reference sequence). This CDR3 is built from 16 residues. V was pared by 1 base and J by 4 bases, with 16 bases between. This CDR3 reads CASSLGRLLRGETQYF. DNA of the CDR3: TGTGCCAGCAGCTTAGGACGGCTCCTCCGTGGAGAGACCCAGTACTTC.

The rearrangement uses TRBV21-1 and TRBJ1-2; TRBD1 is the table's D call and was not checked against the DNA. TRBV21-1 corresponds to a pseudogene. The CDR3 extends over 18 amino acids. The CDR3 region has the DNA TGTGCCAGCAGCGCCGACCGGGACAGCCCGATAACCGGCTATGGCTACACCTTC. It encodes CASSADRDSPITGYGYTF.

This clone occurred once. V gene TRBV30 combines with J gene TRBJ1-3, with D unresolved. V was cut by 2 bases and J by 3 bases, with 8 bases left in between. The germline V gene encodes CDR1 GTSNPN and CDR2 SVGIG (reference sequence). The CDR3 runs to 13 residues. CDR3 region: CAWSLQYGNTIYF. In DNA form, the CDR3 reads TGTGCCTGGAGTTTGCAGTATGGAAACACCATATATTTT.

J is TRBJ2-5 and V is TRBV2; possible D gene TRBD1, 5 bases. Germline V gene data show CDR1 as SNHLY and CDR2 as FYNNEI. V was trimmed by 7 bases and J by 7 bases, leaving 7 bases between them. The CDR3 contains 10 residues. CDR3 sequence (DNA): TGTGCCAGCACCCAGGGGACCCAGTACTTC. This translates into CASTQGTQYF.

The chain recombines TRBV7-9 with TRBJ2-1; TRBD1 agrees at 8 bases. CDR1 is SEHNR and CDR2 is FQNEAQ in the germline V gene (reference sequence). The junction had 5 bases not matched to a gene; V was cut back by 3 bases and J by 4 bases. CDR3 length equals 15 residues. The CDR3 DNA follows: TGTGCCAGCAGCTTCCCCGGACAGGGATACAATGAGCAGTTCTTC. Amino acids: CASSFPGQGYNEQFF. The variable domain in full, completed from reference TRBV7-9 and TRBJ2-1, reads DTGVSQNPRHKITKRGQNVTFRCDPISEHNRLYWYRQTLGQGPEFLTYFQNEAQLEKSRLLSDRFSAERPKGSFSTLEIQRTEQGDSAMYLCASSFPGQGYNEQFFGPGTRLTVL.

This clone was recorded once. The chain links TRBV2 to TRBJ2-7; perhaps D is TRBD1 or TRBD2 (5 bases each). Deletions cut 6 bases from V and 4 bases from J, with 22 bases between. There are 16 residues in the CDR3. Germline CDR1 is SNHLY and CDR2 is FYNNEI. CDR3 nucleotide sequence: TGTGCCAGCAGCTCCCTAGGGGCAGGAGGTTTTTACGAGCAGTACTTC. The encoded protein is CASSSLGAGGFYEQYF.

The chain uses TRBV4-1 and TRBJ2-3, with 7 bases lining up with TRBD2. Germline V gives CDR1 MGHRA, CDR2 YSYEKL. The trim removed 0 bases at V and 7 bases at J, leaving 22 bases unmatched. The CDR3 contains 20 residues. The CDR3 DNA follows: TGCGCCAGCAGCCAAGAATTGGTTAGGTCCGGGGGGACGGGTATATATACGCAGTATTTT. This sequence encodes CASSQELVRSGGTGIYTQYF.

This CDR3 is CSVEPQGRVGELFF. DNA for the CDR3: TGCAGCGTTGAACCGCAGGGCCGAGTGGGGGAGCTGTTTTTT. The chain carries TRBV29-1 and TRBJ2-2, with a possible D match to TRBD1 (5 bases). The CDR3 runs 14 residues. Germline-derived CDR1 and CDR2 are SQVTM and ANQGSEA. The V end lost 2 bases, the J end lost 8 bases, and 15 bases lay between the germline ends.

The table lists this clone with a count of one. The rearrangement links TRBV7-8 to TRBJ1-6, with D possibly TRBD1 on 5 matching bases. This CDR3 contains 17 residues. Germline values: CDR1 SGHVS, CDR2 FQNEAQ. V was cut by 1 base and J by 7 bases, with 17 bases left in between. The CDR3 DNA reads TGTGCCAGCAGCTTAGGAGGGACGATCCGCGCGAATTCACCCCTCCACTTT. Translation: CASSLGGTIRANSPLHF. Complete variable domain (other parts from reference TRBV7-8 and TRBJ1-6): GAGVSQSPRYKVAKRGQDVALRCDPISGHVSLFWYQQALGQGPEFLTYFQNEAQLDKSGLPSDRFFAERPEGSVSTLKIQRTQQEDSAVYLCASSLGGTIRANSPLHFGNGTRLTVT.

V usage is TRBV5-1 and J usage is TRBJ2-1, with 10 bases fitting TRBD2. Germline trimming cut 3 bases from V and 7 bases from J; bases unmatched to any gene: 7. This CDR3 has 15 amino acids. Germline V gene sequence: CDR1 SGHRS, CDR2 YFSETQ. The CDR3, as DNA: TGCGCCAGCAGCTATACCGGGACTAGCGAAAATGAGCAGTTCTTC. As protein: CASSYTGTSENEQFF.

This chain connects TRBV4-1 to TRBJ2-5; 12 bases match TRBD2. Germline-derived CDR1 and CDR2 are MGHRA and YSYEKL. V lost 1 base to trimming and J lost 3 bases; unmatched junction nucleotides: 15. This CDR3 spans 20 amino acids. The CDR3 coding sequence is TGCGCCAGCAGCCAAGTCCCTAGCGGGGGGGCTCTGGATAAAGAAGAGACCCAGTACTTC. This encodes CASSQVPSGGALDKEETQYF.